This TCR beta chain was captured by sequencing in a study of blood T cells in healthy people across ages. The CDR3 consists of 15 residues. Germline V gene sequence: CDR1 SGHDT, CDR2 YYEEEE. V dropped 3 bases and J dropped 1 base, with 13 bases sitting between them. The second PCR ran about 7 to 12 cycles with a sample-barcoded 5' primer and J-beta primers. TCRdb reprocessed the 5' RACE reads via MiXCR and lists one record per CDR3 protein. Here the sample spans just under 900,000 distinct CDR3 sequences, more than 25% being singletons. The origin of this receptor is a woman older than 75 in good health. Sequenced: blood. The chain recombines TRBV5-6 with TRBJ1-1; the D gene is possibly TRBD1 (5 bases). CDR3 sequence (DNA): TGTGCCAGCAGCTCTCTCGGGACGTCGAACACTGAAGCTTTCTTT. Residues: CASSSLGTSNTEAFF.